Presented here are 10 T cell receptor beta chains from one specimen sequenced in a study of CD8 T cells in Susac syndrome. After extraction with the RNeasy kit, roughly 0.45 to 1 ug of the RNA was reverse transcribed using random hexamers. TCRdb itself ran the immunoSEQ multiplex PCR reads through MiXCR, one entry per CDR3 protein. The sample lists roughly 120,000 distinct CDR3 sequences; approximately 96% were seen once. Sequencing was done on a sample of CD4+ T cells from PBMCs. These receptors were taken from a human donor in good health.

The chain recombines TRBV20-1 with TRBJ1-5; 9 bases line up with TRBD1. The length of the CDR3 is 14 residues. V was clipped by 5 bases and J by 6 bases; unmatched bases: 8. CDR1 and CDR2 (germline): DFQATT, SNEGSKA (reference sequence). CDR3 protein: CSARRGQGSQPQHF. The CDR3 DNA sequence: TGCAGTGCTCGCCGGGGACAGGGTAGTCAGCCCCAGCATTTT.

The chain employs TRBV29-1 and TRBJ1-4; TRBD1 might be the D (6 bases). This CDR3 has 12 amino acids. V was cut by 3 bases and J by 11 bases, with 13 bases left in between. Germline V gene sequence: CDR1 SQVTM, CDR2 ANQGSEA. The CDR3 loop is CSVEWGAGKLFF. In nucleotides, the CDR3 is TGCAGCGTTGAGTGGGGGGCCGGGAAACTGTTTTTT.

This chain connects TRBV3-1 to TRBJ2-1; TRBD2 aligns across 12 bases. With V trimmed by 4 bases and J by 9 bases, 13 bases remained unmatched. Germline values: CDR1 LGHDT, CDR2 YNNKEL (reference sequence). The CDR3 is made up of 17 amino acids. CDR3 loop: CASSPTFLAGGVGEQFF. The DNA for the CDR3 is TGTGCCAGCAGCCCAACTTTCCTAGCGGGAGGGGTCGGTGAGCAGTTCTTC.

This sequence joins TRBV19 and TRBJ1-5; 9 positions match TRBD1. CDR3 length: 14 amino acids. Germline-derived CDR1 and CDR2 are LNHDA and SQIVND (reference sequence). J was trimmed by 7 bases and V by 7 bases; bases with no gene match: 8. CDR3 region: CASIRTGVLQPQHF. The CDR3 DNA sequence: TGTGCCAGTATACGGACAGGGGTGTTACAGCCCCAGCATTTT.

This clonotype was counted a single time. The chain uses TRBV12-3 or TRBV12-4 and TRBJ1-2; 9 bases line up with TRBD1. V shed 4 bases, J shed 6 bases, and the junction held 3 bases outside the gene matches. This CDR3 contains 13 residues. The DNA for the CDR3 is TGTGCCAGCAGTTGGACAGGGGCCGATGGCTACACCTTC. This encodes CASSWTGADGYTF.

V and J are TRBV5-1 and TRBJ2-7, with D hard to call. This CDR3 spans 14 amino acids. Deletions cut 7 bases from V and 2 bases from J, with 16 bases between. Germline assignment: CDR1 SGHRS and CDR2 YFSETQ. The CDR3 sequence is CASASKTSTYEQYF. DNA for the CDR3: TGCGCCAGCGCTTCGAAGACTTCCACCTACGAGCAGTACTTC.

This rearrangement joins TRBV6-2 or TRBV6-3 to TRBJ2-3; D is possibly TRBD2 (6 bases). The V gene lost 8 bases and the J gene lost 8 bases, with 23 bases spanning the gap. The CDR3 spans 15 residues. Germline loops: CDR1 MNHEY, CDR2 SVGEGT. This chain's CDR3 is CASEQTGLRTSTQYF. DNA for the CDR3: TGTGCCAGCGAACAGACGGGACTCCGCACAAGTACGCAGTATTTT.

This sequence joins TRBV20-1 and TRBJ2-7, with 8 bases that match TRBD1. The CDR3 has 12 residues. J was trimmed by 3 bases and V by 3 bases; bases with no gene match: 1. Per germline, CDR1 DFQATT and CDR2 SNEGSKA (reference sequence). The CDR3 nucleotides are TGCAGTGCTAGGGGACAGGTCTACGAGCAGTACTTC. It specifies CSARGQVYEQYF.

CDR3 bases: TGTGCCAGCAGCCACGGGACATATAACACCGGGGAGCTGTTTTTT. Its protein product is CASSHGTYNTGELFF. The chain recombines TRBV3-1 with TRBJ2-2; tentative D call: TRBD1 (6 bases). This CDR3 is 15 amino acids long. The V end was cut by 3 bases, the J end by 2 bases, with 10 bases between. The germline V gene has CDR1 LGHDT and CDR2 YNNKEL (reference sequence).

The genes are TRBV2 and TRBJ2-2; 8 bases agree with TRBD1. This CDR3 spans 14 amino acids. Germline V gene sequence: CDR1 SNHLY, CDR2 FYNNEI. After removal of 3 bases from V and 5 bases from J, the junction contained 2 bases not matched to a gene. CDR3 protein: CASSDGQGTGELFF. The CDR3 DNA follows: TGTGCCAGCAGTGACGGACAGGGTACCGGGGAGCTGTTTTTT.